This TCR beta chain was sequenced in a study of T cells after yellow fever vaccination (dated by TCRdb to between 2018 and 2021). Regarding the complete study: The SMART-Seq v4 Ultra Low Input RNA kit was used to prepare libraries from fractions with low cell numbers. To track T-cell clones before and after primary and booster YFV17D yellow fever vaccination, bulk TCR alpha and beta repertoires were sequenced longitudinally. Two healthy male donors, one aged 18 to 30 and one aged 30 to 39 years, were included in the cohort. Blood was drawn at multiple timepoints before and after primary and secondary immunization, with bulk PBMC replicates and cell subsets isolated.

As to this clonotype: The target of this receptor is not known. The input lacks base qualities; no much larger clone sits a single base away.

TCR cDNA was synthesized by 5'RACE template switching, through which a universal primer site and unique molecular identifiers were introduced. Priming of cDNA synthesis was performed from both the TCR alpha and TCR beta constant segments. Libraries were amplified in two PCR steps, with sample barcodes and sequencing adapters added in the second step. Sequencing of libraries was performed on Illumina HiSeq 2500 (2x100 bp) or NovaSeq (2x150 bp). Per the original workflow: MIGEC handled demultiplexing of reads and collapsing into UMI consensus sequences, while MiXCR performed V(D)J alignment. Vaccine-responding clonotypes were defined with edgeR using replicate PBMC samples, requiring FDR below 0.01 and a log2 fold change above 5 up to day 15. CD4 or CD8 identity was assigned to each bulk clonotype according to whether the clonotype was present at higher abundance in the sequenced CD4 repertoire or the sequenced CD8 repertoire. Using fastp trimming at Q25 and MiXCR clonotype assembly, TCRdb reanalyzed the public sequencing data and kept in-frame beta chains. For every CDR3 protein sequence, its rows merge into one entry that carries the most common genes and DNA. The V and J calls follow TCRdb's processing rather than the paper's. The sample has more than 300,000 distinct CDR3 sequences on record, about 6.9% of them singletons. Clones ranked in the top ten supply 15% to 20% of the sample.

General conclusions and limits of the study: The study included only a couple of donors, which limits how far the findings can be generalized. Compared with the primary T-cell response, the secondary T-cell response was weaker but faster, peaking on day 5 rather than day 15. Most clones expanded after primary vaccination were re-detected after the booster (about 96% of CD4 and 88% of CD8), suggesting broad memory maintenance. Because abundant contaminating clonotypes from the bulk population could be contained in FACS-sorted repertoires, computational filtering was required. A small fraction of clonotypes showed up in both the CD4 and CD8 compartments, probably as a result of convergent recombination.

Reading the germline V gene gives CDR1 MGHDK and CDR2 SYGVNS. Trimmed from V: 5 bases; trimmed from J: 3 bases; junction bases lacking a gene match: 9. The CDR3 holds 15 amino acids from the cysteine to the phenylalanine. Kept here is only the CDR3 DNA, which spans 45 bases and is read in frame from base 1. The label giving this sample's treatment or condition can be read as: live attenuated yellow fever vaccine strain. At each blood-draw timepoint, two biological replicates of bulk PBMCs were obtained. A standard Ficoll-Paque protocol was used to isolate PBMCs from peripheral blood. TriZol was used to extract RNA from bulk PBMCs, CD4 and CD8 fractions, and dextramer-positive and dextramer-negative fractions.

The material sequenced was PBMCs, taken about 49 days after the first yellow fever vaccination. The sequence came from a man aged 18-30 years who received the YFV17D yellow fever vaccine. The receptor chain draws on TRBV25-1 and TRBJ2-7; TRBD2 agrees with 8 junctional bases. The encoded CDR3 is CASSPHRGGLYEQYF. The DNA sequence reads TGTGCCAGCAGTCCCCATCGGGGGGGGCTCTACGAGCAGTACTTC.